This passage covers 8 T cell receptor beta chains from one sample sequenced in a study of shared clonotypes between healthy human individuals. The assay was immunoSEQ multiplex PCR, and TCRdb's table has in-frame clones only and misses some. The repertoire holds more than 200,000 clones, with 60% to 70% as singletons. The sample consisted of memory CD4+ T cells sorted from blood. Subset noted: CD45RA-negative fraction. These receptors came from a man aged 25 to 45 in good health.

This chain joins TRBV9 and TRBJ2-3; the match to TRBD2 covers 8 bases. The CDR3 is made up of 17 amino acids. Trimming removed 6 bases from V and 3 bases from J; junction bases left unmatched: 15. In germline, CDR1 is SGDLS, CDR2 YYNGEE. CDR3 region: CASTPKGFIAGTDTQYF. The CDR3 nucleotides read TGTGCCAGCACCCCTAAGGGATTTATAGCGGGGACAGATACGCAGTATTTT.

The rearrangement joins TRBV29-1 to TRBJ2-7; 12 bases align to TRBD2. The V gene's germline CDR1 is SQVTM and CDR2 ANQGSEA. With 3 bases clipped from V and 6 bases from J, the junction kept 3 bases outside the gene matches. The CDR3 sequence is 13 residues long. The CDR3 sequence is CSVERTSGAEQYF. As DNA, the CDR3 is TGCAGCGTTGAGAGGACTAGCGGGGCCGAGCAGTACTTC.

The J gene is TRBJ1-5, the V gene TRBV28, with 9 bases that match TRBD1. The germline V gene encodes CDR1 MDHEN and CDR2 SYDVKM. V was clipped by 3 bases and J by 5 bases; unmatched bases: 8. This CDR3 is built from 16 residues. In nucleotides, the CDR3 is TGTGCCAGCAGTTTCCTTGGACAGGGGTCGGATCAGCCCCAGCATTTT. This translates into CASSFLGQGSDQPQHF.

The chain carries TRBV4-1 and TRBJ2-2; 12 nucleotides match TRBD1. This CDR3 has 19 residues. The V gene end was trimmed by 0 bases and the J gene end by 4 bases; junction bases not matched to a gene: 9. CDR1 and CDR2 from the germline V gene are MGHRA and YSYEKL. The CDR3 is CASSQEGWGQGALTGELFF. For the CDR3, the DNA is TGCGCCAGCAGCCAAGAAGGTTGGGGACAGGGGGCCCTCACCGGGGAGCTGTTTTTT.

The genes are TRBV7-6 and TRBJ2-2, with 8 positions matching TRBD1. The ends lost 2 bases at V and 4 bases at J; junction bases unmatched: 6. This CDR3 spans 16 amino acids. The germline gives CDR1 SGHVS, CDR2 FNYEAQ. CDR3 DNA: TGTGCCAGCAGCTTAACAGGGGGTCGGAGCACCGGGGAGCTGTTTTTT. It specifies CASSLTGGRSTGELFF.

This clone appeared a single time. J is TRBJ1-1 and V is TRBV9, with TRBD1 as a possible D gene (5 bases). Trimming removed 3 bases at V and 0 bases at J, with 21 bases between. Germline V gives CDR1 SGDLS, CDR2 YYNGEE. The CDR3 has 18 residues. The CDR3 DNA reads TGTGCCAGCAGCGCGTCCGGCGGGGCCCTAGGTGTGAACACTGAAGCTTTCTTT. Residues: CASSASGGALGVNTEAFF.

The rearrangement links TRBV2 to TRBJ2-4; D ambiguous. Germline loops: CDR1 SNHLY, CDR2 FYNNEI. With 1 base removed from V and 8 bases from J, the gap between germline ends came to 6 bases. The CDR3 covers 12 residues. CDR3 in DNA: TGTGCCAGCAGTGAAGAGAACGACATTCAGTACTTC. Residues: CASSEENDIQYF.

J is TRBJ2-1 and V is TRBV11-2, with D possibly being TRBD2 (5 bases). Germline V lookup: CDR1 SGHAT, CDR2 FQNNGV. Trimming took 1 base from V and 10 from J, leaving 14 bases between them. There are 14 residues in the CDR3. CDR3 region: CASSLGGTSHEQFF. The CDR3 bases are TGTGCCAGCAGCTTAGGAGGTACTAGTCACGAGCAGTTCTTC.